A single sample gave rise to the 10 T cell receptor beta chains below, sequenced in a study of shared clonotypes between healthy human individuals. The repertoire was sequenced with immunoSEQ multiplex PCR; TCRdb's copy has only in-frame clones and lacks some. The sample consists of some 2,500,000 clones, approximately 93% of them appearing once. Sequenced input: naive CD4+ T cells from PBMCs. Subset denoted: CD45RA+ positively selected. The source is a man between 18 and 35 years old in good health. Some clones in this sample may be carry-over from other donors' samples.

The chain recombines TRBV11-2 with TRBJ2-3; D gene ambiguous. The ends were cut back, 0 bases at V and 3 bases at J, with 10 bases in the middle. The length of the CDR3 is 15 residues. The germline gives CDR1 SGHAT, CDR2 FQNNGV. The CDR3 here is CASSLDYRVTDTQYF. In nucleotides, the CDR3 is TGTGCCAGCAGCTTAGATTACCGAGTTACAGATACGCAGTATTTT.

CDR3 nucleotide sequence: TGTGCCAGCAGCTTCCGGGACAGGGGGCCCTACGAGCAGTACTTC. Its translation: CASSFRDRGPYEQYF. The chain links TRBV5-6 to TRBJ2-7; 12 bases align to TRBD1. The CDR3 spans 15 residues. Trimming removed 2 bases from V and 2 bases from J; junction bases left unmatched: 2. Germline assignment: CDR1 SGHDT and CDR2 YYEEEE.

The chain is built from TRBV7-2 and TRBJ2-1; no clear D gene. CDR1 is SGHTA and CDR2 is FQGNSA in the germline V gene. The V and J ends lost 4 bases and 4 bases respectively, with 11 bases between them. This CDR3 comprises 14 residues. This CDR3 reads CASSWARLYNEQFF. The CDR3 DNA sequence: TGTGCCAGCAGCTGGGCGCGGCTTTACAATGAGCAGTTCTTC. The whole variable domain, filled in from reference TRBV7-2 and TRBJ2-1, reads GAGVSQSPSNKVTEKGKDVELRCDPISGHTALYWYRQSLGQGLEFLIYFQGNSAPDKSGLPSDRFSAERTGGSVSTLTIQRTQQEDSAVYLCASSWARLYNEQFFGPGTRLTVL.

The rearrangement uses TRBV18 and TRBJ1-1; D call uncertain. Germline V gene data show CDR1 as KGHSH and CDR2 as LQKENI. CDR3 length: 16 amino acids. Trimming pared 3 bases from V and 1 base from J, leaving 15 bases between. Here the CDR3 DNA reads TGTGCCAGCTCACCCGGATCGGGTGGATCGAACACTGAAGCTTTCTTT. This gives the protein CASSPGSGGSNTEAFF.

This chain connects TRBV28 to TRBJ2-7; possible D gene TRBD2, 6 bases. This CDR3 region has 15 residues. V was clipped by 4 bases and J by 3 bases, with 16 bases between them. CDR1 is MDHEN and CDR2 is SYDVKM in the germline V gene. CDR3 loop: CASSSAGLADYEQYF. CDR3 DNA: TGTGCCAGCAGTTCCGCGGGGCTAGCTGACTACGAGCAGTACTTC.

This clone was recorded only once. The chain links TRBV19 to TRBJ1-5; no clear D. The CDR3 runs 15 residues. Germline V gene lookup returns CDR1 LNHDA and CDR2 SQIVND (reference sequence). V dropped 7 bases and J dropped 2 bases, with 15 bases sitting between them. CDR3: CASTEWGVGNQPQHF. The CDR3 DNA reads as TGTGCCAGTACCGAGTGGGGTGTGGGCAATCAGCCCCAGCATTTT.

This chain joins TRBV12-5 and TRBJ1-5, with D possibly being TRBD1 (5 bases). V was cut by 7 bases and J by 5 bases, with 12 bases left in between. CDR1 LGHNT and CDR2 FRNRAP come from the germline V gene. This CDR3 contains 13 residues. This chain's CDR3 is CASADGAYQPQHF. In nucleotides, the CDR3 is TGTGCTAGTGCCGACGGGGCGTATCAGCCCCAGCATTTT.

This rearrangement joins TRBV6-1 to TRBJ2-3, with 10 bases lining up with TRBD1. V gave up 6 bases and J gave up 4 bases; unmatched junction bases: 7. Per germline, CDR1 MNHNS and CDR2 SASEGT. The length of the CDR3 is 15 residues. In DNA, the CDR3 is TGTGCCAGCAGGAGGACAGGGGGGGGGCCAGATACGCAGTATTTT. Amino acids: CASRRTGGGPDTQYF.

The chain has TRBV5-4 and TRBJ2-6, with D maybe TRBD1 (5 bases). The CDR3 totals 16 residues. Germline V gene lookup returns CDR1 SGHNT and CDR2 YYREEE (reference sequence). The V end lost 0 bases, the J end lost 4 bases, and 11 bases lay between the germline ends. The CDR3 reads CASSLGQTFGANVLTF. The CDR3 DNA reads as TGTGCCAGCAGCTTGGGACAGACGTTCGGGGCCAACGTCCTGACTTTC.

In this sample, this clone turned up once. The chain joins TRBV29-1 to TRBJ1-2; D ambiguous. CDR1 is SQVTM and CDR2 is ANQGSEA in the germline V gene. V was clipped by 2 bases and J by 3 bases, with 10 bases between them. The CDR3 is 13 amino acids. CDR3 DNA: TGCAGCGTTGAACGTCGGGCGGACTATGGCTACACCTTC. The encoded protein is CSVERRADYGYTF.